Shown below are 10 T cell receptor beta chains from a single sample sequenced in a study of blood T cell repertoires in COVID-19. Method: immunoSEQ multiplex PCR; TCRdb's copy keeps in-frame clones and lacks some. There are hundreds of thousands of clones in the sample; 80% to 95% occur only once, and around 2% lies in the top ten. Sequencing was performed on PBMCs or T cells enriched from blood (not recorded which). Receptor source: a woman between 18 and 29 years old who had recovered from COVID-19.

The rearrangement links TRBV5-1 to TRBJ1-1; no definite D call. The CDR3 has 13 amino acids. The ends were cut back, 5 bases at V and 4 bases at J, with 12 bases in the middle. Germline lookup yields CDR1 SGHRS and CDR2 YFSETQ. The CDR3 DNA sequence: TGCGCCAGCAGATACGGAGCGGGCACTGAAGCTTTCTTT. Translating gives CASRYGAGTEAFF.

The CDR3 DNA reads as TGTGCCACCAGACGTGGCGACAGGGGCTACCCTATAGCCAAAAACATTCAGTACTTC. As protein: CATRRGDRGYPIAKNIQYF. V usage is TRBV24-1 and J usage is TRBJ2-4, with 8 bases that match TRBD1. V lost 7 bases, J lost 0 bases, and 16 bases stayed unmatched. This CDR3 is 19 amino acids long. The V gene's germline CDR1 is KGHDR and CDR2 SFDVKD.

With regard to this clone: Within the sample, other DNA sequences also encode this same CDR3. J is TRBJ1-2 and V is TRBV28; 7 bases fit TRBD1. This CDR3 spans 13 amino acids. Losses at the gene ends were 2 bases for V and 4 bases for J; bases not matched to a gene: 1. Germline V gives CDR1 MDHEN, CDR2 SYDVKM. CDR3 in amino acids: CASSLGQVYGYTF. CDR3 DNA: TGTGCCAGCAGTTTAGGACAGGTCTATGGCTACACCTTC.

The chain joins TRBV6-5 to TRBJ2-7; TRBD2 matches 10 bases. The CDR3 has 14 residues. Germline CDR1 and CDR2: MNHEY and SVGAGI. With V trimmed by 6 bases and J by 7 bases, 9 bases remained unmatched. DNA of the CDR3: TGTGCCAGCAGAACTAGCGGGACCTCTCGGGAGCAGTACTTC. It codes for CASRTSGTSREQYF.

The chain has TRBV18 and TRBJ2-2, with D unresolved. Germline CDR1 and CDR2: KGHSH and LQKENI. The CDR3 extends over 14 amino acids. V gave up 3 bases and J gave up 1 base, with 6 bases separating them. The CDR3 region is CASSPYRNTGELFF. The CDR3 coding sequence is TGTGCCAGCTCACCCTACCGGAACACCGGGGAGCTGTTTTTT.

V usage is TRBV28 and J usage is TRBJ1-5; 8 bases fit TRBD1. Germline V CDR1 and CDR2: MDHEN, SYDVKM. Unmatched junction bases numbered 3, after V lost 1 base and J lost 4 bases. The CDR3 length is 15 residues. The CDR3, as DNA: TGTGCCAGCAGTTTATCGACAGGGGCAAATCAGCCCCAGCATTTT. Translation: CASSLSTGANQPQHF.

The CDR3 DNA is TGTGCCAGCACCAACCTACAGGTGAAGAACACTGAAGCTTTCTTT. The encoded protein is CASTNLQVKNTEAFF. The chain is built from TRBV6-5 and TRBJ1-1; perhaps TRBD1 as D (5 bases). Per germline, CDR1 MNHEY and CDR2 SVGAGI. Trimming took 7 bases from V and 1 from J, leaving 16 bases between them. The CDR3 covers 15 residues.

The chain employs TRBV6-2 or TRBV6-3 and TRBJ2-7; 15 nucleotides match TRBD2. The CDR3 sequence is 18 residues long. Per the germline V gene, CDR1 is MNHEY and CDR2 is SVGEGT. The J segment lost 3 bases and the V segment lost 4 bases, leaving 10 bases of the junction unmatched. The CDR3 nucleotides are TGTGCCAGCAGTTCGGGACTAGCGGGGGGAATCGTGAGCTACGAGCAGTACTTC. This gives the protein CASSSGLAGGIVSYEQYF.

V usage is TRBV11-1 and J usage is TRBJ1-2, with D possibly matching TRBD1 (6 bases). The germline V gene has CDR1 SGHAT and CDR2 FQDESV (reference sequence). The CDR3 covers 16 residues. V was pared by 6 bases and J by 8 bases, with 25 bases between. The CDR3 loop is CASSSRGLRGGPGYTF. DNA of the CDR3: TGTGCCAGCAGTTCACGGGGCCTTAGGGGGGGCCCGGGCTACACCTTC.

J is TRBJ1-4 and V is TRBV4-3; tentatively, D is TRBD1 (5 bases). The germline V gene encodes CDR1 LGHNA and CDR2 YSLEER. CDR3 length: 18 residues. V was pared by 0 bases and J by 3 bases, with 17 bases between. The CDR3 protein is CASSQDLLRGEANEKLFF. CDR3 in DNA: TGCGCCAGCAGCCAAGATCTCCTTCGGGGGGAGGCTAATGAAAAACTGTTTTTT.